This T cell receptor beta chain derives from a study of T cell responses to AZD1222 COVID-19 vaccine. The CDR3 is 16 amino acids. The germline V gene encodes CDR1 DFQATT and CDR2 SNEGSKA (reference sequence). V was trimmed by 3 bases and J by 13 bases, leaving 25 bases between them. On this clone: Its antigen is unknown.

Study observations and caveats: When two AZD1222 doses had been given, Spike-specific TCR breadth and depth rose. Targeting of unmutated variant regions was reportedly seen in nearly half of spike-specific TCRs. Sampling captured repertoires only after the peak T cell response. Only six people who got AZD1222 tested seropositive at baseline.

Here immunoSEQ multiplex PCR was the method, and the copy in TCRdb shows in-frame clones only, minus some. The sample lists about 150,000 clones, 70% to 90% seen once, with under 8% in the top ten. The rearrangement links TRBV20-1 to TRBJ1-6; TRBD1 is a possible D gene (5 bases). The sequenced sample was peripheral blood, obtained after recovery from COVID-19. The TCR was taken from an adult who had recovered from COVID-19. CDR3 sequence: CSASFSRNRKIMPLHF. CDR3 sequence (DNA): TGCAGTGCTAGTTTCTCCCGAAACAGGAAGATTATGCCCCTCCACTTT.